A selection of T cell receptor beta chains follows, all from one sample in a study of blood T cell repertoires in COVID-19. Profiling relied on immunoSEQ multiplex PCR, and the TCRdb table lists in-frame clones only, not all of them. The repertoire holds some 350,000 clones, with about 89% as singletons. Sequenced: peripheral blood. The receptors come from a woman aged 25 to 39 with COVID-19, enrolled during active disease. The CDR3 runs from the conserved cysteine through the conserved F or W. Where a row states a size, it is once, few, many or the class of an expanded clone; other rows omit it.

>TRBV6-2/TRBV6-3|NA|15|TRBJ1-1
CASSPLAGGRTEAFF
>TRBV28|NA|14|TRBJ1-1
CASSLFHRNTEAFF
>TRBV9|NA|17|TRBJ2-1
CASSVGDGRASGVEQFF
>TRBV27|NA|14|TRBJ1-2
CASSPYGKNYGYTF
>TRBV10-1|NA|12|TRBJ2-4
CASSDHRGWQYF
>TRBV5-6|NA|12|TRBJ2-3
CASSLAPDTQYF
>TRBV6-2/TRBV6-3|NA|16|TRBJ1-6
CASSYPSSGVNSPLHF
>TRBV18|NA|13|TRBJ1-1
CASSASEGGGAFF
>TRBV9|once|14|TRBJ2-3
CASSIAQITDTQYF
>TRBV27|NA|13|TRBJ2-2
CAIPRASGRRLFF
>TRBV11-3|NA|16|TRBJ2-4
CASSLGGSLAKNIQYF
>TRBV7-8|NA|17|TRBJ2-3
CASSLSRWRSKADTQYF
>TRBV6-6|once|15|TRBJ1-5
CASSYSASSNQPQHF
>TRBV4-1|few|15|TRBJ1-2
CASSPEWGGSYGYTF
>TRBV5-4|NA|17|TRBJ2-3
CASSLAVLAGVTDTQYF
>TRBV18|NA|19|TRBJ2-1
CASSILARDYIGSYNEQFF
>TRBV7-8|NA|16|TRBJ2-7
CASSAPYGGGSYEQYF
>TRBV29-1|NA|14|TRBJ1-5
CSVGFGTEDQPQHF
>TRBV7-2|NA|14|TRBJ2-7
CASSLAGGAYEQYF
>TRBV5-5|NA|14|TRBJ2-3
CASSRTSGMDTQYF
>TRBV19|NA|15|TRBJ1-5
CASSVGTGYNQPQHF
>TRBV18|NA|14|TRBJ1-2
CASSQWEGNYGYTF
>TRBV10-1|NA|11|TRBJ2-5
CATAFQETQYF
>TRBV28|NA|15|TRBJ2-2
CASSLWIGGTGELFF
>TRBV30|NA|14|TRBJ2-1
CAWRTSRNSNEQFF
>TRBV10-3|NA|17|TRBJ2-2
CAISDTGLAGGLGELFF
>TRBV4-1|NA|13|TRBJ2-7
CASSQGTGYEQYF
>TRBV4-3|NA|16|TRBJ1-4
CASKAVSGDPNEKLFF
>TRBV2|NA|14|TRBJ1-3
CASSTSYSGNTIYF
>TRBV9|NA|16|TRBJ2-1
CASSVGGAGGVNEQFF
>TRBV13|NA|14|TRBJ1-6
CASSSGGRNSPLHF
>TRBV24-1|few|11|TRBJ1-3
CATPSGNTIYF
>TRBV7-6|NA|15|TRBJ2-7
CASSPRTGGFYEQYF
>TRBV6-5|NA|14|TRBJ2-5
CASRRTADQETQYF
>TRBV29-1|NA|14|TRBJ2-1
CSVSETSGSQKQFF
>TRBV15|once|14|TRBJ2-1
CATSKTGLYNEQFF
>TRBV14|many|22|TRBJ1-5
CASSPDGQGPISPSISAGPQHF
>TRBV12-3/TRBV12-4|NA|13|TRBJ1-2
CASSFGGKNRVTF
>TRBV7-2|NA|13|TRBJ2-7
CASSLNRVDEQYF
>TRBV7-2|NA|16|TRBJ2-5
CASSFVPLGPQETQYF
>TRBV21-1|NA|10|TRBJ2-4
CASCGYIQYF
>TRBV2|NA|15|TRBJ1-3
CATGATGSSGNTIYF
>TRBV5-4|NA|13|TRBJ2-4
CASSFRDRDIQYF
>TRBV24-1|NA|15|TRBJ1-3
CATTSDIRAGNTIYF
>TRBV9|NA|15|TRBJ2-7
CASSVWAGFSYEQYF
>TRBV10-3|NA|15|TRBJ1-2
CAISELSGQGNGYTF
>TRBV4-3|NA|15|TRBJ2-1
CASRDLAGDNNEQFF
>TRBV6-2/TRBV6-3|once|15|TRBJ2-5
CASRPLAEGQETQYF